Described below is a single TCR beta chain sequence and its context. What it binds is not known. This record belongs to a study of cytomegalovirus exposure and HLA in healthy donors. Study conclusions and caveats: When analyzed later, the rates of TCR association showed variation by HLA locus, with DRB1 the most and HLA-C the fewest.

Primers for the PCR totalled 60 Vbeta and 13 Jbeta. Profiling relied on immunoSEQ multiplex PCR, and the TCRdb table lists in-frame clones only, not all of them. The data hold about 120,000 clones, with over 70% observed a single time. The origin of this receptor is a female donor in good health and CMV-seropositive. Specimen: PBMCs.

In nucleotides, the CDR3 is TGCGCCAGCAGCTTTGGCAGGCCTACAGATACGCAGTATTTT. Amino acids: CASSFGRPTDTQYF. This chain links TRBV5-1 with TRBJ2-3; D unresolved. CDR1 and CDR2 from the germline V gene are SGHRS and YFSETQ. Trimming removed 2 bases from V and 3 bases from J, with 10 bases in between. This CDR3 contains 14 residues. Together with reference TRBV5-1 and TRBJ2-3, the CDR3 gives the full variable domain: KAGVTQTPRYLIKTRGQQVTLSCSPISGHRSVSWYQQTPGQGLQFLFEYFSETQRNKGNFPGRFSGRQFSNSRSEMNVSTLELGDSALYLCASSFGRPTDTQYFGPGTRLTVL.